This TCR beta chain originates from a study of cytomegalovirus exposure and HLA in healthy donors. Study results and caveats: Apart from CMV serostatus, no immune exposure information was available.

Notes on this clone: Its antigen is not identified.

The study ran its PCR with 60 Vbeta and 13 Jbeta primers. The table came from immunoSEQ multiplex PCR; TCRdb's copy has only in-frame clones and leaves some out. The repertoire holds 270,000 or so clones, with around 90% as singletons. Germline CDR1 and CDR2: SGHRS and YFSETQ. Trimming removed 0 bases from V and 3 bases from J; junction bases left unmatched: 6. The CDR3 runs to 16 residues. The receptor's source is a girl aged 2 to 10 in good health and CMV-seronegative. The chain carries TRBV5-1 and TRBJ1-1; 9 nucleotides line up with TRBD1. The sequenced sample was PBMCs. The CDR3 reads CASSLVLGQGYTEAFF. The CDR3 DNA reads TGCGCCAGCAGCTTGGTATTGGGACAGGGATACACTGAAGCTTTCTTT.